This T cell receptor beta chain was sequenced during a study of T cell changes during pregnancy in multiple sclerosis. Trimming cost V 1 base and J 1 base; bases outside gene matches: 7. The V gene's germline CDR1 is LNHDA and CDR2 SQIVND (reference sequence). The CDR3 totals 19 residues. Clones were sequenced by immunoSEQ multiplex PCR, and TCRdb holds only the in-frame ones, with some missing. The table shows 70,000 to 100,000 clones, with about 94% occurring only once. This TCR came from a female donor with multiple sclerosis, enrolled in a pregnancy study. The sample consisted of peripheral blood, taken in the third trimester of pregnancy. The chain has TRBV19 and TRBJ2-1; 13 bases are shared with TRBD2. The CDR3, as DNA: TGTGCCAGTAGTATAGGTGGACTAGCGGGAGTAGGGTCCTACAATGAGCAGTTCTTC. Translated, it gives CASSIGGLAGVGSYNEQFF.